This T cell receptor beta chain was identified during a study of blood T cell repertoires in COVID-19. About the research overall: Sites in the United States, Italy and Spain provided acute and convalescent COVID-19 samples.

Assay used: immunoSEQ multiplex PCR; TCRdb lists only in-frame clones, some missing. The sample has around 190,000 clones, around 80% seen once. CDR3 length equals 13 residues. Looked up from germline, CDR1 is LGHDT and CDR2 is YNNKEL (reference sequence). V lost 3 bases and J lost 7, with 12 bases in between. Sequenced input: peripheral blood. The genes are TRBV3-1 (or the pseudogene TRBV3-2) and TRBJ1-1, with D possibly matching TRBD1 (6 bases). The sequence came from a man between 65 and 85 years old with active or convalescent COVID-19. The CDR3 DNA is TGTGCCAGCAGCCAGCCGGGACACCGTGAAGCTTTCTTT. Residues: CASSQPGHREAFF.